This T cell receptor (beta chain) was recovered during a study of blood T cell repertoires in COVID-19 (TCRdb year 2020). With regard to the full study: Samples from collaborators originated in the United States, Italy and Spain and spanned both the acute and convalescent phases of COVID-19. The prospective study material was composed of cDNA or gDNA derived from T cells, B-cell-depleted T cells, or PBMCs. Subjects who had been exposed to COVID-19, were actively infected with it, or had recovered from it provided the deeply sampled blood TCRbeta repertoires that made up the dataset. The repertoires were released in a freely available public database intended as a resource for research on the immune response to SARS-CoV-2. Samples came from the ongoing ImmuneRACE study (first 160 participants) plus 1,254 subjects from 6 global collaborators. Sample metadata almost always included a de-identified subject ID, COVID-19 status, age in years and sex. HLA class I and class II types, where available, came from metadata supplied by the sample provider rather than from assay-based typing.

TCRbeta CDR3 regions were amplified from genomic DNA using the immunoSEQ Assay, a bias-controlled multiplex PCR. In the paper's pipeline: Nucleated cell counts per sample were estimated from amplification of reference gene primers within the assay. To quantify the absolute abundance of each unique TCRbeta CDR3 rearrangement, sequence reads were collapsed and filtered. For each sample, productive Simpson clonality was calculated by taking the square root of Simpson's diversity index across productive rearrangements. The table was pulled from immuneACCESS by TCRdb, which kept in-frame rearrangements only. Such tables lose some clones; where checked, under half of the loss comes from unresolved V genes, and the rest has no known cause. V, J and clone size are those of that table, while D and trimming were read from the DNA. This sample comprises tens of thousands of clones, about three quarters of them detected only once. The top ten clones comprise roughly 36% of the sample.

Taken from cysteine to phenylalanine, the CDR3 has 16 residues. This entry keeps only the CDR3 DNA: 48 bases, framed from base 1. This clone turned up a few times. No antigen is known for it. Base qualities were left out, and no much larger clone turns up one base away. Each collaborating institution followed its own protocols to collect whole blood in K2EDTA tubes. For TCRbeta analysis, collaborator samples were shipped as frozen whole blood, as isolated PBMCs, or as DNA extracted from either sample type. The research as a whole found: How much clinical and demographic metadata was included differed by source and by participant, and the metadata was provided uncurated.

This sequence originates from a woman in her 70s with acute or convalescent COVID-19. The chain is assembled from TRBV12-2 and TRBJ1-5; the table's TRBD1 call for D was not verified on the DNA. TRBV12-2 is marked as a pseudogene. What was sequenced was peripheral blood. In nucleotide form, the sequence is TGTGCAAGTCGCTCAAGGGGGCAAGGGTGCAATCAGCCCCAGCATTTT. This codes for CASRSRGQGCNQPQHF.